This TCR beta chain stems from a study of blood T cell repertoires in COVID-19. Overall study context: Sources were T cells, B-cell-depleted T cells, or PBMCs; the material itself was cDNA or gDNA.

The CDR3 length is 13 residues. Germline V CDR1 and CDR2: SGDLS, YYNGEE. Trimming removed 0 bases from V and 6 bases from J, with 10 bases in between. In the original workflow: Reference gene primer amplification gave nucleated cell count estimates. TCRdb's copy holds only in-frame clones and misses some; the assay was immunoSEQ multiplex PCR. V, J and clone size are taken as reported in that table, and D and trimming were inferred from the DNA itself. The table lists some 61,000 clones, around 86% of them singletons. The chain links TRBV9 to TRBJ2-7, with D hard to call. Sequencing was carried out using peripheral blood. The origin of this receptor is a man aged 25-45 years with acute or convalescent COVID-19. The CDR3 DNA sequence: TGTGCCAGCAGCGTAGGAAAGTTGAGCGAGCAGTACTTC. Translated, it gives CASSVGKLSEQYF.